The rows below give T cell receptor beta chains drawn from one sample of a study of T cells in localized non-small cell lung cancer. The data were produced by immunoSEQ multiplex PCR, yet TCRdb's version contains in-frame clones alone and is incomplete. This sample yields approximately 67,000 clones, of which 84% are seen a single time; approximately 15% belongs to the top ten. Sequenced here: peripheral blood, sampled before any cancer treatment. These receptors originate from a female donor of 60 years or more with stage I lung adenocarcinoma. CDR3s include the opening cysteine and the closing phenylalanine or tryptophan. Fields, in order: D gene, V gene, J gene, clone size, CDR3 protein, CDR3 DNA. The D gene is left open where the match is weak. Expanded clones get a size class; other rows say once, few or many, or leave the size out.

-	TRBV29-1	TRBJ1-1	-	CSLGRGVGTEAFF	TGCAGCCTCGGAAGGGGGGTTGGGACTGAAGCTTTCTTT
-	TRBV15	TRBJ1-1	few	CATSREQTHTEAFF	TGTGCCACCAGCAGAGAACAGACCCACACTGAAGCTTTCTTT
TRBD1	TRBV18	TRBJ1-5	-	CASSPPGGTNQPQHF	TGTGCCAGCTCGCCACCAGGGGGCACCAATCAGCCCCAGCATTTT
-	TRBV28	TRBJ2-7	-	CASSGLYEQYF	TGTGCCAGCAGCGGCCTCTACGAGCAGTACTTC
-	TRBV6-6	TRBJ1-2	once	CASRDHADGYTF	TGTGCCAGCAGGGACCACGCTGATGGCTACACCTTC
-	TRBV7-9	TRBJ2-7	-	CASSFDSGTYEQYF	TGTGCCAGCAGCTTTGACAGTGGAACCTACGAGCAGTACTTC
TRBD2	TRBV5-1	TRBJ2-7	-	CASSWTSGGYEQYF	TGCGCCAGCAGCTGGACTAGCGGGGGATACGAGCAGTACTTC
-	TRBV29-1	TRBJ2-5	-	CSVMETGPETQYF	TGCAGCGTTATGGAGACAGGTCCAGAGACCCAGTACTTC
TRBD1	TRBV2	TRBJ1-4	-	CATTRDRNEKLFF	TGTGCCACTACGCGGGACAGAAATGAAAAACTGTTTTTT
TRBD1	TRBV5-6	TRBJ1-2	few	CASSLGTGVGGYTF	TGTGCCAGCAGCTTGGGGACAGGGGTAGGTGGCTACACCTTC
-	TRBV11-3	TRBJ2-1	once	CASSLDLMRSYNEQFF	TGTGCCAGCAGCTTAGATCTCATGAGATCCTACAATGAGCAGTTCTTC
TRBD1	TRBV5-1	TRBJ2-1	-	CASSTGQGTGNEQFF	TGCGCCAGCAGCACCGGACAGGGGACGGGGAATGAGCAGTTCTTC
TRBD2	TRBV7-2	TRBJ2-1	-	CASRSPGLARNEQFF	TGTGCCAGCAGATCCCCGGGACTAGCTCGCAATGAGCAGTTCTTC
-	TRBV5-1	TRBJ1-6	-	CASSLNRFDSPLHF	TGCGCCAGCAGCTTGAACAGGTTCGATTCACCCCTCCACTTT
TRBD2	TRBV5-4	TRBJ2-2	-	CASSTHSGANTGELFF	TGTGCCAGCAGTACCCATAGCGGGGCGAACACCGGGGAGCTGTTTTTT
TRBD2	TRBV4-1	TRBJ2-7	-	CASSQWGGLAGVGEQYF	TGCGCCAGCAGCCAATGGGGCGGACTAGCGGGAGTGGGCGAGCAGTACTTC
-	TRBV7-3	TRBJ1-1	-	CASSLSGNTEAFF	TGTGCCAGCAGCTTAAGTGGGAACACTGAAGCTTTCTTT
-	TRBV5-1	TRBJ1-4	once	CASSLSPLGEKLFF	TGCGCCAGCAGCTTGTCCCCCTTGGGTGAAAAACTGTTTTTT
TRBD2	TRBV18	TRBJ2-3	-	CASSPIPTSGGDTQYF	TGTGCCAGCTCACCGATCCCGACTAGCGGAGGAGATACGCAGTATTTT
TRBD1	TRBV11-3	TRBJ1-1	-	CASSQIPGGLNTEAFF	TGTGCCAGCAGCCAAATACCAGGGGGGCTGAACACTGAAGCTTTCTTT
TRBD1	TRBV5-6	TRBJ1-2	-	CASSLTSGTGFRYTF	TGTGCCAGCAGCTTGACCTCCGGGACAGGTTTTCGCTACACCTTC
-	TRBV21-1	TRBJ2-2	once	CASSVGLGQGTSGELFF	TGTGCCAGCAGCGTGGGTTTGGGACAGGGGACAAGCGGGGAGCTGTTTTTT
TRBD1	TRBV2	TRBJ1-5	-	CASRGQGRNNQPQHF	TGTGCCAGCAGGGGACAGGGCCGGAACAATCAGCCCCAGCATTTT
-	TRBV27	TRBJ1-1	-	CASSYVEKGRTEAFF	TGTGCCAGCAGTTACGTCGAAAAGGGGCGGACTGAAGCTTTCTTT
TRBD1	TRBV5-4	TRBJ2-7	-	CASSWAGTGYEQYF	TGTGCCAGCAGCTGGGCTGGGACAGGGTACGAGCAGTACTTC
TRBD1	TRBV12-5	TRBJ2-1	-	CASGLGRDSQFF	TGTGCTAGTGGTTTGGGCCGGGACAGCCAGTTCTTC
TRBD1	TRBV28	TRBJ1-1	-	CASSEQGATEAFF	TGTGCCAGCAGTGAACAGGGGGCCACTGAAGCTTTCTTT
-	TRBV19	TRBJ2-3	-	CASSARGAPDTQYF	TGTGCCAGTAGTGCTAGGGGTGCCCCAGATACGCAGTATTTT
-	TRBV7-9	TRBJ2-7	-	CASSLVGSGRAYEQYF	TGTGCCAGCAGCTTAGTTGGTAGCGGACGGGCTTACGAGCAGTACTTC
-	TRBV21-1	TRBJ2-1	-	CASRELAAYNEQFF	TGTGCCAGTAGGGAACTAGCGGCATACAATGAGCAGTTCTTC
TRBD2	TRBV6-6	TRBJ2-1	-	CASSYSNLAGDEQFF	TGTGCCAGCAGTTACTCGAACCTAGCGGGAGATGAGCAGTTCTTC
TRBD2	TRBV6-1	TRBJ2-7	-	CASSEIIGGGDEQYF	TGTGCCAGCAGTGAAATTATCGGCGGGGGTGACGAGCAGTACTTC
-	TRBV11-2	TRBJ1-5	-	CTSSLDRNQPQHF	TGTACCAGCAGCTTAGACAGAAATCAGCCCCAGCATTTT
-	TRBV5-1	TRBJ2-3	once	CASSPGGTVDTQYF	TGCGCCAGCAGCCCCGGCGGGACTGTAGATACGCAGTATTTT
TRBD1	TRBV7-9	TRBJ2-3	-	CASRRQGSTDTQYF	TGTGCCAGCAGACGACAGGGTAGCACAGATACGCAGTATTTT
TRBD2	TRBV11-3	TRBJ2-7	-	CASSRGGSGSGYEQYF	TGTGCCAGCAGCCGGGGGGGTAGCGGGAGTGGATACGAGCAGTACTTC
-	TRBV28	TRBJ2-7	-	CASSLNGIYEQYF	TGTGCCAGCAGTTTAAACGGAATTTACGAGCAGTACTTC
-	TRBV19	TRBJ1-4	-	CASSRIPNEKLFF	TGTGCCAGTAGTAGAATACCCAATGAAAAACTGTTTTTT
-	TRBV6-1	TRBJ1-1	-	CASRRDIAGTEAFF	TGTGCCAGCAGGAGAGACATCGCCGGGACTGAAGCTTTCTTT
-	TRBV15	TRBJ1-1	-	CATSRGGSGMTEAFF	TGTGCCACCAGCAGAGGTGGATCCGGAATGACTGAAGCTTTCTTT
TRBD2	TRBV5-4	TRBJ2-6	-	CASSFGTSNSGANVLTF	TGTGCCAGCAGCTTCGGGACTAGCAACTCTGGGGCCAACGTCCTGACTTTC
-	TRBV10-1	TRBJ2-1	-	CASSDGFRGNEQFF	TGCGCCAGCAGTGACGGGTTCAGAGGCAATGAGCAGTTCTTC
TRBD2	TRBV6-6	TRBJ2-7	-	CASSYGTKSSYEQYF	TGTGCCAGCAGTTACGGGACTAAGAGCTCCTACGAGCAGTACTTC
TRBD1	TRBV5-4	TRBJ2-5	-	CASRPGTEETQYF	TGTGCCAGCAGGCCCGGGACAGAAGAGACCCAGTACTTC